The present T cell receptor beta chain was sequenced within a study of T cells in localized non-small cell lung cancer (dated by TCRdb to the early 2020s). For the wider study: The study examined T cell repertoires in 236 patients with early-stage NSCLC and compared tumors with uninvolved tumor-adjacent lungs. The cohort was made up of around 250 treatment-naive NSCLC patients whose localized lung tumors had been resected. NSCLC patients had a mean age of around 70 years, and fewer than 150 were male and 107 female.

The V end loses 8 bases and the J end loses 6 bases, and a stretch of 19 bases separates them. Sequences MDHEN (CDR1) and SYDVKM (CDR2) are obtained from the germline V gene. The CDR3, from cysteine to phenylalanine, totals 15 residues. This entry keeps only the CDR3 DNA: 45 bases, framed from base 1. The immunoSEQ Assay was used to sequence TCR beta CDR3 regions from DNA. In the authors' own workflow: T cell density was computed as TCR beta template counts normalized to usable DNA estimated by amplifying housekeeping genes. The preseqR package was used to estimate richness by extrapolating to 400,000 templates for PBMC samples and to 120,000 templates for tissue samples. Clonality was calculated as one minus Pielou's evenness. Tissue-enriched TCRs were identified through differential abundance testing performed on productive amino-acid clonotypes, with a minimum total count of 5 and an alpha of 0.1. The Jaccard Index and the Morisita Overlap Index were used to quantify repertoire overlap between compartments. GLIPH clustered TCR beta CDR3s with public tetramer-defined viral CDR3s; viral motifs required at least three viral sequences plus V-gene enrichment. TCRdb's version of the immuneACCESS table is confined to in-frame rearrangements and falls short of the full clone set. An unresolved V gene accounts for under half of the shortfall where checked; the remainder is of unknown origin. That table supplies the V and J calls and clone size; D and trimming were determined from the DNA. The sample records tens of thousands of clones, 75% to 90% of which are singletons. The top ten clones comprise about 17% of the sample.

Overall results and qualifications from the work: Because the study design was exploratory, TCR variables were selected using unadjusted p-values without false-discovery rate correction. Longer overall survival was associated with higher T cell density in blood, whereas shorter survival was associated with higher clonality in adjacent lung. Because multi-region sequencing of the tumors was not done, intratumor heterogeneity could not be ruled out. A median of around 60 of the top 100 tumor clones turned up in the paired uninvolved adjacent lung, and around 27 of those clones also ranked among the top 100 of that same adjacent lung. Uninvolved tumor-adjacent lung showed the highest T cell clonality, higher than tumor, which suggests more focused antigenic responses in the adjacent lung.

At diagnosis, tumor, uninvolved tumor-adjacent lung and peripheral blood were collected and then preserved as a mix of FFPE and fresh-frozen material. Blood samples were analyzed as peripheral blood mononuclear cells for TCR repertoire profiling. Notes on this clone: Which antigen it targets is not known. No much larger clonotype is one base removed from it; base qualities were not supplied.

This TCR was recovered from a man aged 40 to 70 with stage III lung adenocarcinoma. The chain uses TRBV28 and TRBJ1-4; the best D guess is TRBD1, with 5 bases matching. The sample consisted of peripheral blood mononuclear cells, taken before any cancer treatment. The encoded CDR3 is CASRSAGNFDEKLFF. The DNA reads TGTGCCAGCCGTTCCGCAGGGAATTTTGATGAAAAACTGTTTTTT. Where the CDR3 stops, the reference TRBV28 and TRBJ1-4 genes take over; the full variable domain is DVKVTQSSRYLVKRTGEKVFLECVQDMDHENMFWYRQDPGLGLRLIYFSYDVKMKEKGDIPEGYSVSREKKERFSLILESASTNQTSMYLCASRSAGNFDEKLFFGSGTQLSVL.